The T cell receptor beta chain under discussion was sequenced for a study of metastatic and nonmetastatic thyroid tumors. Across the study: The study looked at repertoires side by side in blood and in tumor or nodule tissue from malignant and benign thyroid patients.

How the authors handled the data: The study's classifier, a distant-metastasis tool for papillary thyroid cancer, was built using CDR3 differences across clinicopathological groups. TCRdb re-clonotyped the PCR reads through MiXCR. TCRdb, rather than the study authors, made the V and J calls. Of about 31,000 clones listed, 15% to 20% are singletons. As to this clone: Its antigen is still unknown.

CDR1 is SEHNR, CDR2 FQNEAQ, per germline (reference sequence). CDR3 length: 15 amino acids. V trimming: 8 bases; J trimming: 7 bases; junction bases outside the gene matches: 8. The study, taken as a whole, reports: Malignant thyroid tumors reportedly exceeded benign nodules significantly in TCR beta diversity, with the difference appearing in blood and tumor.

Each patient went into thyroid surgery without having received any treatment. The material sequenced was blood. V and J are TRBV7-9 and TRBJ2-2; 12 bases align to TRBD1. The sequence was obtained from a female donor with papillary thyroid cancer or a benign thyroid nodule (not recorded which). Some clones in this sample may be carry-over from other donors' samples. The CDR3 sequence is CASPPGQGAFGELFF. The CDR3, as DNA: TGTGCCAGCCCGCCGGGACAGGGGGCTTTCGGGGAGCTGTTTTTT.